These T cell receptor beta chains were read from a single sample in a study of beta chain features in type 1 diabetes. Generated by immunoSEQ multiplex PCR, the TCRdb table keeps only in-frame clones and is missing some. The sample lists about 930,000 clones, about a sixth occurring once. The source material was naive CD4+ T cells from blood. The receptors shown here come from a woman younger than 35 in good health. CDR3s include the opening cysteine and the closing phenylalanine or tryptophan. The order of the fields is clone size, D gene, V gene, J gene, CDR3 protein, CDR3 DNA. D genes are given only for firm matches. Clone size, where shown, is once, few, many, or a class for clones that have expanded.

clone_size: NA; d_call: TRBD1; v_call: TRBV23-1; j_call: TRBJ2-7; cdr3_aa: CANHSHPGTGGSYSSYEQYF; cdr3_nt: TGCGCCAACCATTCCCACCCCGGGACAGGGGGCTCCTACAGCTCCTACGAGCAGTACTTC
clone_size: NA; d_call: TRBD2; v_call: TRBV5-1; j_call: TRBJ2-7; cdr3_aa: CASSLGLSGLAGGYSYEQYF; cdr3_nt: TGCGCCAGCAGCTTGGGGTTGTCCGGACTAGCGGGAGGGTACTCCTACGAGCAGTACTTC
clone_size: NA; d_call: NA; v_call: TRBV4-1; j_call: TRBJ2-3; cdr3_aa: CASSQAPTTSTDTQYF; cdr3_nt: TGCGCCAGCAGCCAAGCGCCCACAACTAGCACAGATACGCAGTATTTT
clone_size: few; d_call: NA; v_call: TRBV7-9; j_call: TRBJ1-1; cdr3_aa: CASSTFEGTEAFF; cdr3_nt: TGTGCCAGCAGCACCTTTGAGGGCACTGAAGCTTTCTTT
clone_size: NA; d_call: NA; v_call: TRBV28; j_call: TRBJ1-1; cdr3_aa: CASSLKQFFTEAFF; cdr3_nt: TGTGCCAGCAGTTTAAAGCAGTTTTTTACTGAAGCTTTCTTT
clone_size: NA; d_call: TRBD2; v_call: TRBV5-6; j_call: TRBJ2-5; cdr3_aa: CASSLPRASGSWETQYF; cdr3_nt: TGTGCCAGCAGCTTGCCCCGAGCTAGCGGGAGTTGGGAGACCCAGTACTTC
clone_size: NA; d_call: TRBD1; v_call: TRBV18; j_call: TRBJ1-5; cdr3_aa: CASSQDRDQPQHF; cdr3_nt: TGTGCCAGCTCCCAGGACAGGGATCAGCCCCAGCATTTT
clone_size: few; d_call: NA; v_call: TRBV5-6; j_call: TRBJ1-1; cdr3_aa: CASSRTVMSEAFF; cdr3_nt: TGTGCCAGCAGCCGGACAGTAATGTCTGAAGCTTTCTTT
clone_size: NA; d_call: NA; v_call: TRBV6-6; j_call: TRBJ2-7; cdr3_aa: CASSYSKETYEQYF; cdr3_nt: TGTGCCAGCAGTTACTCGAAGGAGACCTACGAGCAGTACTTC
clone_size: few; d_call: NA; v_call: TRBV27; j_call: TRBJ1-1; cdr3_aa: CASSLSRGRTEAFF; cdr3_nt: TGTGCCAGCAGTTTATCCAGGGGAAGGACTGAAGCTTTCTTT
clone_size: few; d_call: NA; v_call: TRBV7-2; j_call: TRBJ2-1; cdr3_aa: CASSLALSGYNEQFF; cdr3_nt: TGTGCCAGCAGCTTAGCGCTATCAGGGTACAATGAGCAGTTCTTC
clone_size: few; d_call: NA; v_call: TRBV27; j_call: TRBJ1-2; cdr3_aa: CASSFADSGGYTF; cdr3_nt: TGTGCCAGCAGTTTTGCCGACTCGGGTGGCTACACCTTC
clone_size: few; d_call: NA; v_call: TRBV9; j_call: TRBJ1-5; cdr3_aa: CASSVGPGSPQHF; cdr3_nt: TGTGCCAGCAGCGTAGGCCCCGGAAGTCCCCAGCATTTT
clone_size: few; d_call: NA; v_call: TRBV7-9; j_call: TRBJ1-1; cdr3_aa: CASSSIGQSMNTEAFF; cdr3_nt: TGTGCCAGCAGCTCCATAGGACAGTCCATGAACACTGAAGCTTTCTTT
clone_size: few; d_call: NA; v_call: TRBV7-9; j_call: TRBJ2-7; cdr3_aa: CASSDGGRQYF; cdr3_nt: TGTGCCAGCAGCGATGGAGGCAGGCAGTACTTC
clone_size: few; d_call: NA; v_call: TRBV25-1; j_call: TRBJ1-2; cdr3_aa: CASSGDIYGYTF; cdr3_nt: TGTGCCAGCAGTGGGGACATTTATGGCTACACCTTC
clone_size: NA; d_call: TRBD2; v_call: TRBV9; j_call: TRBJ2-1; cdr3_aa: CASSVVAGSYNEQFF; cdr3_nt: TGTGCCAGCAGCGTAGTAGCGGGATCCTACAATGAGCAGTTCTTC
clone_size: few; d_call: TRBD1; v_call: TRBV25-1; j_call: TRBJ1-4; cdr3_aa: CASSDPGTGDEKLFF; cdr3_nt: TGTGCCAGCAGTGACCCCGGGACAGGGGATGAAAAACTGTTTTTT
clone_size: NA; d_call: NA; v_call: TRBV25-1; j_call: TRBJ2-3; cdr3_aa: CASSDAGQRTDTQYF; cdr3_nt: TGTGCCAGCAGTGATGCGGGGCAACGCACAGATACGCAGTATTTT
clone_size: NA; d_call: TRBD2; v_call: TRBV4-1; j_call: TRBJ2-3; cdr3_aa: CASSLAGVGDTQYF; cdr3_nt: TGCGCCAGCAGCCTAGCGGGAGTTGGAGATACGCAGTATTTT
clone_size: few; d_call: TRBD1; v_call: TRBV11-3; j_call: TRBJ2-5; cdr3_aa: CASSPQGEETQYF; cdr3_nt: TGTGCCAGCAGCCCCCAGGGGGAAGAGACCCAGTACTTC
clone_size: NA; d_call: TRBD1; v_call: TRBV7-2; j_call: TRBJ2-7; cdr3_aa: CASSPYRGEQYF; cdr3_nt: TGTGCCAGCAGCCCGTACAGGGGCGAGCAGTACTTC
clone_size: NA; d_call: NA; v_call: TRBV5-6; j_call: TRBJ2-6; cdr3_aa: CASGGATGANVLTF; cdr3_nt: TGTGCCAGCGGCGGGGCGACCGGGGCCAACGTCCTGACTTTC
clone_size: NA; d_call: TRBD2; v_call: TRBV7-8; j_call: TRBJ2-7; cdr3_aa: CASSLGGLAGGSFYEQYF; cdr3_nt: TGTGCCAGCAGCTTAGGGGGACTAGCGGGAGGCAGTTTCTACGAGCAGTACTTC
clone_size: few; d_call: NA; v_call: TRBV21-1; j_call: TRBJ2-7; cdr3_aa: CASSPLAGPRYEQYF; cdr3_nt: TGTGCCAGCAGCCCCTTGGCGGGACCACGCTACGAGCAGTACTTC
clone_size: NA; d_call: NA; v_call: TRBV6-6; j_call: TRBJ2-7; cdr3_aa: CASSYSGDLPPYEQYF; cdr3_nt: TGTGCCAGCAGTTACTCGGGGGACCTACCCCCCTACGAGCAGTACTTC
clone_size: NA; d_call: TRBD1; v_call: TRBV28; j_call: TRBJ1-2; cdr3_aa: CASSSYLDRGFTF; cdr3_nt: TGTGCCAGCAGTTCATATCTCGACAGGGGCTTCACCTTC
clone_size: NA; d_call: TRBD2; v_call: TRBV7-2; j_call: TRBJ2-1; cdr3_aa: CASRQTGLAGNEQFF; cdr3_nt: TGTGCCAGCAGACAAACGGGACTAGCGGGCAATGAGCAGTTCTTC
clone_size: few; d_call: TRBD1; v_call: TRBV6-1; j_call: TRBJ1-5; cdr3_aa: CASRGGQLNQPQHF; cdr3_nt: TGTGCCAGCAGGGGGGGACAGCTGAATCAGCCCCAGCATTTT
clone_size: NA; d_call: TRBD1; v_call: TRBV18; j_call: TRBJ2-5; cdr3_aa: CASSSQGAETQYF; cdr3_nt: TGTGCCAGCTCATCCCAGGGGGCGGAGACCCAGTACTTC
clone_size: few; d_call: NA; v_call: TRBV19; j_call: TRBJ2-3; cdr3_aa: CASGVGPGTDTQYF; cdr3_nt: TGTGCCAGTGGAGTAGGGCCTGGGACAGATACGCAGTATTTT
clone_size: NA; d_call: NA; v_call: TRBV18; j_call: TRBJ2-2; cdr3_aa: CASSPQGNPRTGELFF; cdr3_nt: TGTGCCAGCTCACCTCAGGGGAATCCGAGGACCGGGGAGCTGTTTTTT